The clone carrying this T cell receptor beta chain was seen a single time. It may be a read error: a sequence one base away is much more abundant. This sample was included in a study of response to subunit inactivated influenza vaccine. TCRdb analysed the RT-PCR reads with MiXCR anew, one entry per CDR3 protein. The repertoire consists of 450,000 to 600,000 distinct CDR3 sequences, with under 9% occurring once and the leading ten covering around 13%. The TCR comes from a man between 50 and 70 years old who received an inactivated influenza vaccine. Sequenced material: PBMCs from blood, taken approximately 25 months after vaccination.

The CDR3 spells CSGRWLYNEQFF. The CDR3 DNA reads TGCAGCGGCCGCTGGCTATACAATGAGCAGTTCTTC. The chain recombines TRBV29-1 with TRBJ2-1, with D hard to call. CDR3 length: 12 residues. V lost 7 bases and J 4 bases, leaving 11 bases between the germline ends. Germline CDR1 is SQVTM and CDR2 is ANQGSEA.